The sequence of this T cell receptor beta chain was determined in a study of technical replicates of blood from a few donors. The protocol was immunoSEQ multiplex PCR, while the TCRdb copy is restricted to in-frame clones and leaves out a portion. The sample shows around 58,000 clones, approximately 87% of them seen only once. Germline V gene data show CDR1 as MGHRA and CDR2 as YSYEKL. Trimming removed 1 base from V and 2 bases from J, with 11 bases in between. This CDR3 is 16 amino acids long. The chain combines TRBV4-1 with TRBJ2-2, with D perhaps matching TRBD2 (5 bases). This sequence originates from a human donor in good health. Some clones in this sample may be carry-over from other donors' samples. Sequences were obtained from PBMCs. The CDR3 sequence: CASSQGLARNTGELFF. In nucleotides, the CDR3 is TGCGCCAGCAGCCAAGGTCTAGCTCGTAACACCGGGGAGCTGTTTTTT.